Sequencing of this TCR beta chain was carried out in a study of T-cell reconstitution after alpha-beta-depleted transplantation in children. This clonotype was seen many times. The CDR3 extends over 14 amino acids. The V and J ends lost 2 bases and 3 bases, in that order; junction bases with no gene match: 1. CDR1 is SGHRS and CDR2 is YFSETQ in the germline V gene. This sample's TCRbeta library carried unique molecular identifier barcodes. TCRdb fed the PCR reads into MiXCR, producing one record per CDR3 protein. The sample comprises some 300,000 distinct CDR3 sequences, about 9.3% of which are singletons, and 2.4% rests with the top ten.

The gene calls are TRBV5-1 and TRBJ2-5, with TRBD1 matching over 10 bases. This material consisted of PBMCs from the stem cell graft donor, taken from the stem cell graft. The origin of this receptor is a human donor who donated a stem cell graft to a child with acute lymphoblastic leukemia. CDR3 coding DNA: TGCGCCAGCAGCTTCGGGACAGGGGAAGAGACCCAGTACTTC. Protein: CASSFGTGEETQYF.